The 12 T cell receptor beta chains given below trace back to one sample, sequenced in a study of blood T cell repertoires in COVID-19. The repertoire was sequenced with immunoSEQ multiplex PCR; TCRdb's copy has only in-frame clones and lacks some. The table includes roughly 300,000 clones, over 75% detected once. The source material was peripheral blood. Receptors originate from a human donor in a cohort sampled during active COVID-19.

The chain joins TRBV6-6 to TRBJ2-3; the match to TRBD2 covers 10 bases. The CDR3 totals 16 residues. Germline CDR1 reads MNHNY; CDR2 reads SVGAGI (reference sequence). V trimming: 7 bases; J trimming: 1 base; junction bases outside the gene matches: 8. The CDR3 region is CASTQTGTSGTDTQYF. The CDR3 DNA follows: TGTGCCAGCACCCAAACCGGGACTAGCGGCACAGATACGCAGTATTTT.

V usage is TRBV28 and J usage is TRBJ2-3; TRBD1 agrees at 7 bases. Germline CDR1 reads MDHEN; CDR2 reads SYDVKM. The V segment lost 6 bases and the J segment 6 bases; nucleotides outside the gene matches: 6. The CDR3 has 13 amino acids. CDR3 protein: CASRSTGSDTQYF. For the CDR3, the DNA is TGTGCCAGCAGATCGACAGGGTCGGATACGCAGTATTTT.

This clone has just a few counts. The chain joins TRBV5-6 to TRBJ2-7, with D possibly matching TRBD2 (6 bases). Between the trimmed V and J ends, which lost 4 bases and 5 bases, there was a span of 22 bases. This CDR3 has 16 residues. The germline V gene encodes CDR1 SGHDT and CDR2 YYEEEE. CDR3 DNA: TGTGCCAGCAGCCGCCGTGTCGTGACTAGACGGGACGAGCAGTACTTC. This gives the protein CASSRRVVTRRDEQYF.

The chain is built from TRBV6-5 and TRBJ2-3, with 7 bases identical to TRBD2. This CDR3 spans 13 amino acids. Trimming removed 7 bases from V and 3 bases from J; junction bases left unmatched: 4. Germline values: CDR1 MNHEY, CDR2 SVGAGI. The CDR3 spells CASKRDGTDTQYF. In nucleotides, the CDR3 is TGTGCCAGCAAGCGGGATGGAACAGATACGCAGTATTTT.

The chain has TRBV4-2 and TRBJ2-5; TRBD2 is a possible D gene (7 bases). V dropped 2 bases and J dropped 5 bases, with 24 bases sitting between them. The CDR3 has 18 amino acids. Germline CDR1 reads LGHNA; CDR2 reads YNFKEQ. CDR3 bases: TGTGCCAGCAGCCAACAATGGGCGGGGGCAGGGAGTTTGGAGACCCAGTACTTC. It is translated as CASSQQWAGAGSLETQYF.

In this sample, this clone turned up a few times. The rearrangement uses TRBV6-5 and TRBJ2-7; 7 nucleotides align to TRBD1. After removal of 2 bases from V and 3 bases from J, the junction contained 4 bases not matched to a gene. This CDR3 has 14 residues. CDR1 MNHEY and CDR2 SVGAGI come from the germline V gene. The CDR3: CASSYRDRFYEQYF. CDR3 bases: TGTGCCAGCAGTTACCGGGACAGATTCTACGAGCAGTACTTC.

As regards this clone: The identical CDR3 is also encoded by other nucleotide sequences in the sample. The chain links TRBV20-1 to TRBJ2-1; 11 bases fit TRBD2. The germline V gene encodes CDR1 DFQATT and CDR2 SNEGSKA (reference sequence). The V segment lost 3 bases and the J segment 6 bases; nucleotides outside the gene matches: 4. The CDR3 loop spans 14 amino acids. This CDR3 reads CSASPTSGANEQFF. Here the CDR3 DNA reads TGCAGTGCTAGTCCGACTAGCGGGGCCAATGAGCAGTTCTTC.

This clone came up once. The chain recombines TRBV2 with TRBJ2-7, with 10 bases that match TRBD2. J was trimmed by 4 bases and V by 6 bases; bases with no gene match: 9. The germline V gene has CDR1 SNHLY and CDR2 FYNNEI. The CDR3 is 15 residues long. CDR3 sequence: CASSVTSGTGYEQYF. The CDR3 coding sequence is TGTGCCAGCAGCGTAACTAGCGGGACGGGGTACGAGCAGTACTTC.

The chain is built from TRBV7-2 and TRBJ2-2; D is uncertain. The CDR3 length is 14 residues. The V end was cut by 2 bases, the J end by 5 bases, with 9 bases between. Germline loops: CDR1 SGHTA, CDR2 FQGNSA. CDR3 in DNA: TGTGCCAGCAGCTTATTTCCGGTTACCGGGGAGCTGTTTTTT. Its protein product is CASSLFPVTGELFF.

This chain connects TRBV5-4 to TRBJ2-3, with D tentatively TRBD2 (6 bases). CDR1 and CDR2 (germline): SGHNT, YYREEE (reference sequence). The V end was cut by 6 bases, the J end by 5 bases, with 16 bases between. The CDR3 is 14 residues long. The CDR3 protein is CASTLRGGGDTQYF. The CDR3 DNA sequence: TGTGCCAGCACCCTGAGGGGAGGAGGAGATACGCAGTATTTT. Together with reference TRBV5-4 and TRBJ2-3, the CDR3 gives the full variable domain: ETGVTQSPTHLIKTRGQQVTLRCSSQSGHNTVSWYQQALGQGPQFIFQYYREEENGRGNFPPRFSGLQFPNYSSELNVNALELDDSALYLCASTLRGGGDTQYFGPGTRLTVL.

The gene calls are TRBV27 and TRBJ2-5; 9 bases line up with TRBD2. J lost 3 bases, V lost 2 bases, and 7 bases had no gene match. Germline V lookup: CDR1 MNHEY, CDR2 SMNVEV (reference sequence). The CDR3 contains 16 residues. CDR3 region: CASSLTLAGTKETQYF. Here the CDR3 DNA reads TGTGCCAGCAGTTTAACCCTAGCGGGGACTAAAGAGACCCAGTACTTC.

This clone was found once. The V and J genes are TRBV5-6 and TRBJ2-1, with D perhaps TRBD2 (6 bases). V lost 2 bases, J lost 7 bases, and 7 bases lay in between. Germline lookup yields CDR1 SGHDT and CDR2 YYEEEE. The CDR3 is 12 residues long. The CDR3 loop reads CASSFAGNEQFF. The CDR3 DNA is TGTGCCAGCAGCTTTGCGGGGAATGAGCAGTTCTTC.